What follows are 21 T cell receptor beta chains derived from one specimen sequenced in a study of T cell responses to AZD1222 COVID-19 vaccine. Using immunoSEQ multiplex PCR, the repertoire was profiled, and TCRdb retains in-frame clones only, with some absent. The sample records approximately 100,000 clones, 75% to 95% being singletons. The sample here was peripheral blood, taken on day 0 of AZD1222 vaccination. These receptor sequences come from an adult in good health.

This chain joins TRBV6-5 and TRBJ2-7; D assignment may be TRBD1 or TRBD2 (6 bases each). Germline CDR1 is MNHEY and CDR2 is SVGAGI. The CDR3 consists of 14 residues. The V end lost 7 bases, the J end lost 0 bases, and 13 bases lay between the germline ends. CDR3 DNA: TGTGCCAGCACCCAAGGGGGGCCCTCCTACGAGCAGTACTTC. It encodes CASTQGGPSYEQYF.

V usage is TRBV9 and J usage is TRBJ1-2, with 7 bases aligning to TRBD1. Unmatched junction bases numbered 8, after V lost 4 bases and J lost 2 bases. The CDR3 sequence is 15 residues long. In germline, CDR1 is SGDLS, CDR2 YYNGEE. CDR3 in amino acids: CASSSRDRYNYGYTF. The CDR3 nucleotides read TGTGCCAGCAGCTCCCGGGACAGATACAACTATGGCTACACCTTC.

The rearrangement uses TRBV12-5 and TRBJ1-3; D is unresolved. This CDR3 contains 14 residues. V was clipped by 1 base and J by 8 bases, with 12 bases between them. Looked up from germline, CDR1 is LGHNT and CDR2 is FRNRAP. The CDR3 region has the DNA TGTGCTAGTGGTTTGGATAGCGGTTTAGACACCATATATTTT. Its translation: CASGLDSGLDTIYF.

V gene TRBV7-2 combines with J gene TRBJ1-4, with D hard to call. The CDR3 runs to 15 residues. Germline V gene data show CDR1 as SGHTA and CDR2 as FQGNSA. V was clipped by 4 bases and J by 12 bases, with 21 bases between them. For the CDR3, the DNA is TGTGCCAGCAGCTACCCAACAGATAGCCCGGACCAACTGTTTTTT. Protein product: CASSYPTDSPDQLFF.

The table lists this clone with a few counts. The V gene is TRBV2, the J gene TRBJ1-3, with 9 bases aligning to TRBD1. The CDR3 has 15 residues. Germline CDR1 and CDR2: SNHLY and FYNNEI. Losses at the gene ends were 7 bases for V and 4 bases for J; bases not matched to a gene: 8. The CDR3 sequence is CASTPDRGPGNTIYF. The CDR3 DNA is TGTGCCAGCACCCCGGACAGGGGTCCAGGAAACACCATATATTTT.

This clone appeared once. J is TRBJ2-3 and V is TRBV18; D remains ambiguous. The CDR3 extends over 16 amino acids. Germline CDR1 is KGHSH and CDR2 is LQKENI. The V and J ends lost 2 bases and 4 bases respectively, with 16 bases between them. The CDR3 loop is CASSPTAESGADTQYF. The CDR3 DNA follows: TGTGCCAGCTCACCAACCGCGGAGAGTGGGGCAGATACGCAGTATTTT.

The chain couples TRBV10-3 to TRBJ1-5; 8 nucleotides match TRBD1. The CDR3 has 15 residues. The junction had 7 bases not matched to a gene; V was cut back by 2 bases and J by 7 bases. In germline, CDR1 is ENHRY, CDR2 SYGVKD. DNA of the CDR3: TGTGCCATCAGTGAGCTTCAGGGGGCGGGCCAGCCCCAGCATTTT. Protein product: CAISELQGAGQPQHF.

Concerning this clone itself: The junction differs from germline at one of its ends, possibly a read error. The CDR3 nucleotides read TGCAGTGCTAGAGAGAACCCTGAAGCTTTCTTT. Translating it yields CSARENPEAFF. This chain uses TRBV20-1 with TRBJ1-1; D not resolved. This CDR3 is 11 amino acids long. The germline CDR1 and CDR2 sequences are DFQATT and SNEGSKA (reference sequence).

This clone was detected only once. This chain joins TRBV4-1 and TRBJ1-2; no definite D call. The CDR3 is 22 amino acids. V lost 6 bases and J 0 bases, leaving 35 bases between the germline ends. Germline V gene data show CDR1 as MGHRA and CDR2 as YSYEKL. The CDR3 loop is CASSHGLVPIVLKQPANYGYTF. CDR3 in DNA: TGCGCCAGCAGTCATGGCCTCGTTCCGATCGTCTTAAAACAGCCTGCTAACTATGGCTACACCTTC.

CDR3 in DNA: TGTGCCAGCAGTTCCCCTTTCGACAGGGGGCAAGGCTACACCTTC. Protein product: CASSSPFDRGQGYTF. The chain joins TRBV28 to TRBJ1-2; 10 bases match TRBD1. With V trimmed by 4 bases and J by 8 bases, 10 bases remained unmatched. This CDR3 spans 15 amino acids. Germline lookup yields CDR1 MDHEN and CDR2 SYDVKM.

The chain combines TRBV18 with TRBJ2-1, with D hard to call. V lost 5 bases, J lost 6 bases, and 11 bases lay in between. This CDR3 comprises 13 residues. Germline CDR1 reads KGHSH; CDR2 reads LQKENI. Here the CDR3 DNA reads TGTGCCAGCTCAGGGCTTAGTGGCAATGAGCAGTTCTTC. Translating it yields CASSGLSGNEQFF. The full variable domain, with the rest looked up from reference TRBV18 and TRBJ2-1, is NAGVMQNPRHLVRRRGQEARLRCSPMKGHSHVYWYRQLPEEGLKFMVYLQKENIIDESGMPKERFSAEFPKEGPSILRIQQVVRGDSAAYFCASSGLSGNEQFFGPGTRLTVL.

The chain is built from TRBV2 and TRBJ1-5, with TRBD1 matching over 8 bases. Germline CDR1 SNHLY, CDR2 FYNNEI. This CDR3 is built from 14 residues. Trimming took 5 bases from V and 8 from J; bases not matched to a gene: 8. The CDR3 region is CASSSRTGYEPQHF. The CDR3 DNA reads TGTGCCAGCAGTTCCCGGACAGGGTATGAGCCCCAGCATTTT.

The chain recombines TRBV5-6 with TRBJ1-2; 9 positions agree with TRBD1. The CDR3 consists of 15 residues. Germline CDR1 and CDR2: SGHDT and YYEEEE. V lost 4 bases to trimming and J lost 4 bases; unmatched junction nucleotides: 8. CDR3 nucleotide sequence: TGTGCCAGCAGCCCCGGGACAGGGAGCTCCTATGGCTACACCTTC. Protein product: CASSPGTGSSYGYTF. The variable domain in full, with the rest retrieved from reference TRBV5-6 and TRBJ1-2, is DAGVTQSPTHLIKTRGQQVTLRCSPKSGHDTVSWYQQALGQGPQFIFQYYEEEERQRGNFPDRFSGHQFPNYSSELNVNALLLGDSALYLCASSPGTGSSYGYTFGSGTRLTVV.

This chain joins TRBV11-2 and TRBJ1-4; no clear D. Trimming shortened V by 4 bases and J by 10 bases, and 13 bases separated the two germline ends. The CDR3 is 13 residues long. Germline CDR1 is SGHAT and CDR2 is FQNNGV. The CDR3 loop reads CASSSTIGVKLFF. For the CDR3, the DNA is TGTGCCAGCAGCTCAACAATCGGGGTAAAACTGTTTTTT.

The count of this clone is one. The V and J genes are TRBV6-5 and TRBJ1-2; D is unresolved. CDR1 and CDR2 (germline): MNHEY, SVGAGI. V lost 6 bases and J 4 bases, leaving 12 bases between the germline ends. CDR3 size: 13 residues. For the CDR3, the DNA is TGTGCCAGCAGGGATGACGGAAGCTATGGCTACACCTTC. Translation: CASRDDGSYGYTF.

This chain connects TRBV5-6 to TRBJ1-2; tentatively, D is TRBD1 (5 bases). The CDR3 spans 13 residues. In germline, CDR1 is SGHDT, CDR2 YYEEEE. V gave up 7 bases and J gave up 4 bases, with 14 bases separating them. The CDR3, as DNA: TGTGCCAGCTCCGTCGGGGGTACCTATGGCTACACCTTC. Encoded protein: CASSVGGTYGYTF.

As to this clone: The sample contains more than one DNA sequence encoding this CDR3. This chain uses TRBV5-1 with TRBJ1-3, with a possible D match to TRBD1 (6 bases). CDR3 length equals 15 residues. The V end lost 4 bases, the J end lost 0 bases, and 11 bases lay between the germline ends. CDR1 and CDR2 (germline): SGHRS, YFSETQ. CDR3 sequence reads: CASSPTGSSGNTIYF. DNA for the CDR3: TGCGCCAGCAGCCCGACAGGCAGCTCTGGAAACACCATATATTTT.

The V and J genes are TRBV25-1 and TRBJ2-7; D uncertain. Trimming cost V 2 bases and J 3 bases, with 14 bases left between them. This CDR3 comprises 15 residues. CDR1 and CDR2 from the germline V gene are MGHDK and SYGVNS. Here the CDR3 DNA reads TGTGCCAGCAGTGAAGGGCCGGGTCCTCACTACGAGCAGTACTTC. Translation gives CASSEGPGPHYEQYF.

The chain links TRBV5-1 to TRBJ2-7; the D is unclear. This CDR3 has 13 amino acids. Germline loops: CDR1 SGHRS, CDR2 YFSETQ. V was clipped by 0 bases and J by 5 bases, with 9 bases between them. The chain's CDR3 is CASSLEGRDEQYF. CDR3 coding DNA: TGCGCCAGCAGCTTGGAAGGTCGGGACGAGCAGTACTTC.

The CDR3 DNA follows: TGTGCCAGCAGTGCCCAGGGTGGTTTATATGAGCAGTACTTC. It codes for CASSAQGGLYEQYF. The chain has TRBV27 and TRBJ2-7, with a weak D call TRBD1 (5 bases). Germline V gene data show CDR1 as MNHEY and CDR2 as SMNVEV (reference sequence). CDR3 length equals 14 residues. The V and J ends lost 5 bases and 7 bases respectively, with 18 bases between them.

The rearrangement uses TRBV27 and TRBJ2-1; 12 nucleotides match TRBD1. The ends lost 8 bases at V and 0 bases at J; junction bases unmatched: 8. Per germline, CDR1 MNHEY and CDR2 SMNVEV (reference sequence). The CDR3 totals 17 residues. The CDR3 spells CASRRDRGQSSYNEQFF. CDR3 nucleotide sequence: TGTGCCAGCCGTCGGGACAGGGGGCAGAGCTCCTACAATGAGCAGTTCTTC.